One T cell receptor (beta chain) is described in this entry. Its antigen is undetermined. The data were obtained in a study of CD8+CD57+ T cells in acquired aplastic anemia. Overall study: The average for DNA from sorted CD4+ and CD8+ cells was approximately 3.2 ug.

Genomic DNA constituted the template upon which TCR beta VDJ and CDR3 profiling was performed. TCRdb reanalysed the reads using MiXCR and keeps one entry per CDR3 protein. The sample has over 150,000 distinct CDR3 sequences, about 64% seen once. Study-level points and caveats: Patients and controls shared 25 to 35 CD8+ CDR3 sequences, highly expressed in patients. With respect to CD8+ Simpson's diversity, patients and controls did not differ significantly.

Flow cytometry had shown expanded CD8+CD57+ cells in the patients chosen for sequencing. Untreated patients provided the blood samples, with no therapy given before sampling. The sequencing input was sorted CD4+, CD8+, or CD8+CD57+ T cells (not recorded which) from PBMCs. This TCR derives from a human donor with aplastic anemia.

The CDR3 protein is CATSVRGVSDTQYF. CDR3 nucleotides: TGTGCCACCAGTGTAAGGGGAGTATCAGATACGCAGTATTTT. This chain connects TRBV24-1 to TRBJ2-3; D tentatively fits TRBD1 or TRBD2 (5 bases each). Germline V CDR1 and CDR2: KGHDR, SFDVKD. V was cut by 5 bases and J by 4 bases, with 12 bases left in between. This CDR3 region has 14 residues.